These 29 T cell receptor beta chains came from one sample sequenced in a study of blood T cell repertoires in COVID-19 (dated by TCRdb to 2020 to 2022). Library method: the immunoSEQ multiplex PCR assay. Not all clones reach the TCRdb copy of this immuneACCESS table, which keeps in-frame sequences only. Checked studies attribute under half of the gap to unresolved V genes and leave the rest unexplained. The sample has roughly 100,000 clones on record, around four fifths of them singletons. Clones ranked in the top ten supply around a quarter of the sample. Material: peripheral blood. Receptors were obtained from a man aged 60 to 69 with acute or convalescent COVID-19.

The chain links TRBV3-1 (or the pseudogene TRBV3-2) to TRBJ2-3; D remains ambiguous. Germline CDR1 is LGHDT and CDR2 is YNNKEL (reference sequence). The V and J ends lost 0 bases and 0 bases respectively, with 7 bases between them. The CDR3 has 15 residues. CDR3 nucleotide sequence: TGTGCCAGCAGCCAAGAGACGACTAGCACAGATACGCAGTATTTT. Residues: CASSQETTSTDTQYF.

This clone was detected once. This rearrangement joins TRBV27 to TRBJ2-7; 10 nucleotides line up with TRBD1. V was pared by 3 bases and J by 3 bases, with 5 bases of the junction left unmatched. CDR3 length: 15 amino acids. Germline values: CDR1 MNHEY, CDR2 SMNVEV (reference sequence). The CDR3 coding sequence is TGTGCCAGCAGTTTCTCCGGGACAGGGGTCTACGAGCAGTACTTC. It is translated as CASSFSGTGVYEQYF.

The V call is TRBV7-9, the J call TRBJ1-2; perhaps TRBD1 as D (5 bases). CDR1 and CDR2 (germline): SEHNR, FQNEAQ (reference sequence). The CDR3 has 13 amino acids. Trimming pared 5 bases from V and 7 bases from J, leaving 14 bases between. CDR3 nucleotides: TGTGCCAGCAGCCAGGCCAGGGAGGGTGGCTACACCTTC. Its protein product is CASSQAREGGYTF.

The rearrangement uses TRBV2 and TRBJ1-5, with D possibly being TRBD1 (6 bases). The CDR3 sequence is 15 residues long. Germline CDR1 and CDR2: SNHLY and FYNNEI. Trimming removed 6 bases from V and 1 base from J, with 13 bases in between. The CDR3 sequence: CASREDSSSNQPQHF. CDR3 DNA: TGTGCCAGCAGAGAGGACAGTTCCAGCAATCAGCCCCAGCATTTT.

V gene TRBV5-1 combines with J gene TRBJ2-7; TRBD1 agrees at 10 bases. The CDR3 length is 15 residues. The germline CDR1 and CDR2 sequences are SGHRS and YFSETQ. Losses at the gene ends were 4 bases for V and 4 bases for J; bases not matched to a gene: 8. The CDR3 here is CASSGDRGYGYEQYV. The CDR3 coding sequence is TGCGCCAGCAGCGGGGACAGGGGTTACGGTTACGAGCAGTACGTC.

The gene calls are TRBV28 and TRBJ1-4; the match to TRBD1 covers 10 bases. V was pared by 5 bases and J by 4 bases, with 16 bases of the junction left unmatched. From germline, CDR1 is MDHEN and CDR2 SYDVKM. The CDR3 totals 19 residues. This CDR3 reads CASSPRTGGPGLINEKLFF. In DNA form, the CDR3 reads TGTGCCAGCAGTCCCCGGACAGGGGGTCCCGGCCTGATTAATGAAAAACTGTTTTTT.

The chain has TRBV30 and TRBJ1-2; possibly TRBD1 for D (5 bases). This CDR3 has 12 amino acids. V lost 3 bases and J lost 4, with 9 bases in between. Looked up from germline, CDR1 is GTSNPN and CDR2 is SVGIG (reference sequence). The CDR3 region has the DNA TGTGCCTGGAGCCCGACAGTCTATGGCTACACCTTC. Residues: CAWSPTVYGYTF.

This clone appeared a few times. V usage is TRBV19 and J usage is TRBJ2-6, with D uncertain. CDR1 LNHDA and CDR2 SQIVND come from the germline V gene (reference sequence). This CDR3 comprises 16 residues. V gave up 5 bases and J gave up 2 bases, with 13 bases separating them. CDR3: CASSPPASAGANVLTF. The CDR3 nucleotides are TGTGCCAGTAGTCCGCCAGCGAGTGCTGGGGCCAACGTCCTGACTTTC.

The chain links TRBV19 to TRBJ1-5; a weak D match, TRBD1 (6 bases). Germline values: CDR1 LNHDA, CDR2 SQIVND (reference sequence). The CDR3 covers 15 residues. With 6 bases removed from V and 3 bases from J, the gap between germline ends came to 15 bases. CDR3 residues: CASRTPRGPNQPQHF. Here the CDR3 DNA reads TGTGCCAGTAGGACCCCCAGGGGTCCCAATCAGCCCCAGCATTTT.

CDR3 residues: CASKIAGEGFYEQYV. The DNA of the CDR3 is TGCGCCAGCAAAATAGCGGGAGAGGGGTTTTACGAGCAGTACGTC. V gene TRBV10-2 combines with J gene TRBJ2-7; 9 bases line up with TRBD2. CDR1 is WSHSY, CDR2 SAAADI, per germline. The J segment lost 4 bases and the V segment lost 7 bases, leaving 11 bases of the junction unmatched. The CDR3 covers 15 residues.

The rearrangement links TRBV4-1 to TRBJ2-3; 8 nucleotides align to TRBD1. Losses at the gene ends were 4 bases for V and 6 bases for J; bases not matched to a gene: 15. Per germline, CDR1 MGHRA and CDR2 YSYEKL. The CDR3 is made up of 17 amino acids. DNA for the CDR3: TGCGCCAGCAGCCGATCCCGAGGGCAGGGGGCGTCGGATACGCAGTATTTT. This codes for CASSRSRGQGASDTQYF.

In nucleotides, the CDR3 is TGTGCCAGCAGTTTCAGGGTCTATGGCTACACCTTC. It is translated as CASSFRVYGYTF. The genes are TRBV28 and TRBJ1-2, with D perhaps TRBD1 (5 bases). V shed 3 bases and J shed 4 bases, with 6 bases lying between them. The CDR3 runs to 12 residues. From germline, CDR1 is MDHEN and CDR2 SYDVKM.

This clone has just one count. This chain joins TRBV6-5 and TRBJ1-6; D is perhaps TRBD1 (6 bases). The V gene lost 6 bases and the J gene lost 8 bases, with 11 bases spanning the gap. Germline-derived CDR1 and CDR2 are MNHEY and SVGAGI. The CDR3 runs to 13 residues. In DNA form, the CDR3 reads TGTGCCAGCAGAACAGGGTTAGATTCACCCCTCCACTTT. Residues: CASRTGLDSPLHF.

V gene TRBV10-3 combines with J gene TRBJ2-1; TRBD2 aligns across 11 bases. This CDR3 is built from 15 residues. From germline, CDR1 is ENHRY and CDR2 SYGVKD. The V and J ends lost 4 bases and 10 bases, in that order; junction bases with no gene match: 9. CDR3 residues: CAISAGLAGLGEQFF. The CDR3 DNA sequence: TGTGCCATCAGTGCAGGACTAGCGGGCCTGGGCGAGCAGTTCTTC.

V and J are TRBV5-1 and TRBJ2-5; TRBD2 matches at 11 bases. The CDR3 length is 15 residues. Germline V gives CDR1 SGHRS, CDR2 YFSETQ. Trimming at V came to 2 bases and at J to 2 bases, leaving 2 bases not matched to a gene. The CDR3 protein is CASSLTSGGQETQYF. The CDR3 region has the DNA TGCGCCAGCAGCTTAACTAGCGGGGGACAAGAGACCCAGTACTTC.

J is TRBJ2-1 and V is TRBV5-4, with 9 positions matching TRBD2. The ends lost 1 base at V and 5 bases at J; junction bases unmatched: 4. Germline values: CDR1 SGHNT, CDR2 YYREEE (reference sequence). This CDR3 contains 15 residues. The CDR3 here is CASSLLLAGNNEQFF. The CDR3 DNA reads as TGTGCCAGCAGCTTGCTCCTAGCGGGAAACAATGAGCAGTTCTTC. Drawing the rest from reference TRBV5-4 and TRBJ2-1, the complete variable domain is ETGVTQSPTHLIKTRGQQVTLRCSSQSGHNTVSWYQQALGQGPQFIFQYYREEENGRGNFPPRFSGLQFPNYSSELNVNALELDDSALYLCASSLLLAGNNEQFFGPGTRLTVL.

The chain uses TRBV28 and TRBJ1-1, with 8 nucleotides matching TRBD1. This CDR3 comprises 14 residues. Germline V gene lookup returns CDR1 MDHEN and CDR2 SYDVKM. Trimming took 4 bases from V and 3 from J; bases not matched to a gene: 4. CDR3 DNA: TGTGCCAGCAGTTCGGCGGACAGGGACACTGAAGCTTTCTTT. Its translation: CASSSADRDTEAFF.

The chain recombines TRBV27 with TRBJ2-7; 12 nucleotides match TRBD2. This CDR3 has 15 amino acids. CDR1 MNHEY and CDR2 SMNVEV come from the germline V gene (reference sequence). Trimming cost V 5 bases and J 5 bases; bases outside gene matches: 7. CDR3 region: CASSPHGLAGNEQYF. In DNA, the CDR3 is TGTGCCAGCAGTCCCCACGGACTAGCGGGAAACGAGCAGTACTTC.

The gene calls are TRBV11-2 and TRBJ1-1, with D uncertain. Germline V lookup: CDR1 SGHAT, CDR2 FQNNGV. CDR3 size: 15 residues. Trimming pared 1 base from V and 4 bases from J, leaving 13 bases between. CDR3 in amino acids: CASSLAGSVGTEAFF. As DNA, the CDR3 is TGTGCCAGCAGCTTAGCCGGGTCGGTGGGCACTGAAGCTTTCTTT.

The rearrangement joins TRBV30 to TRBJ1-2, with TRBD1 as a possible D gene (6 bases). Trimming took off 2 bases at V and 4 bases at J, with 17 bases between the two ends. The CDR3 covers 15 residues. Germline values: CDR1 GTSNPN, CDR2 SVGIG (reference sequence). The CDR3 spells CAWSTGRQATYGYTF. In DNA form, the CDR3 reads TGTGCCTGGAGTACGGGAAGACAGGCCACCTATGGCTACACCTTC.

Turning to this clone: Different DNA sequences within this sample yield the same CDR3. The CDR3 reads CASSLLGQGPYEQYF. The CDR3 region has the DNA TGCGCCAGCAGCTTGCTAGGACAGGGCCCCTACGAGCAGTACTTC. This chain joins TRBV5-1 and TRBJ2-7; 8 bases align to TRBD1. The CDR3 consists of 15 residues. The V gene end was trimmed by 1 base and the J gene end by 2 bases; junction bases not matched to a gene: 5. CDR1 is SGHRS, CDR2 YFSETQ, per germline.

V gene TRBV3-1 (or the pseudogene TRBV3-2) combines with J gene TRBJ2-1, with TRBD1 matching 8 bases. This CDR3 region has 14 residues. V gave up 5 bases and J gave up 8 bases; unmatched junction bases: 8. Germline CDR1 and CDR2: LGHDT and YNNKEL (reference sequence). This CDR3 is CASSARGQGYEQFF. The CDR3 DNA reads TGTGCCAGCAGCGCCCGTGGACAGGGTTATGAGCAGTTCTTC.

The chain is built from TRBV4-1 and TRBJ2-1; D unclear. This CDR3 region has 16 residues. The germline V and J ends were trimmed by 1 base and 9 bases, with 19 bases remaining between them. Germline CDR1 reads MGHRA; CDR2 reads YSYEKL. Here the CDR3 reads CASSQAPISFDGEQFF. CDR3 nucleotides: TGCGCCAGCAGCCAAGCCCCTATTTCCTTCGATGGTGAGCAGTTCTTC.

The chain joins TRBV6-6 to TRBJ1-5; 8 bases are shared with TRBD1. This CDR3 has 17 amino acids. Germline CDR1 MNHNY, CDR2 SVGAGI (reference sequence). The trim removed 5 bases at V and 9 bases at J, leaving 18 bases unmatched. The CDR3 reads CASSLPGQGRTYRPQHF. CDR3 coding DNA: TGTGCCAGCAGTCTCCCTGGACAGGGTCGGACGTATCGGCCCCAGCATTTT.

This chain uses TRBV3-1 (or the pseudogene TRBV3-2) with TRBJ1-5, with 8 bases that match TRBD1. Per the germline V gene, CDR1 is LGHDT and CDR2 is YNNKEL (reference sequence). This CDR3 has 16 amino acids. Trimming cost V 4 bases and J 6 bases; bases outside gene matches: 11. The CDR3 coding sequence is TGTGCCAGCAGCCCCGCAGCAGGGGGCCTCGGTCAGCCCCAGCATTTT. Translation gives CASSPAAGGLGQPQHF.

As DNA, the CDR3 is TGTGCCAGCTCACCCGTGCAGGGGAGAGATCAGCCCCAGCATTTT. This gives the protein CASSPVQGRDQPQHF. V is TRBV18 and J is TRBJ1-5; tentative D call: TRBD1 (6 bases). This CDR3 has 15 amino acids. The germline V gene has CDR1 KGHSH and CDR2 LQKENI. Trimming cost V 3 bases and J 5 bases, with 14 bases left between them.

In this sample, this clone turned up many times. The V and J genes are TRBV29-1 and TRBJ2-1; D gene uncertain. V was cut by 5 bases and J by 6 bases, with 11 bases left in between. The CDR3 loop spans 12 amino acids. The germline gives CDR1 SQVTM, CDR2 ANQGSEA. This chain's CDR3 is CSVRAVRNEQFF. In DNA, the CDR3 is TGCAGCGTTCGAGCCGTACGCAATGAGCAGTTCTTC.

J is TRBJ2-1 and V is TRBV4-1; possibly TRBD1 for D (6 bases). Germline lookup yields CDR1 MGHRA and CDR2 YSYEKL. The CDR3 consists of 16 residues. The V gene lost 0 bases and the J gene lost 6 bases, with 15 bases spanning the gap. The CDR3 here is CASSQEGASGPNEQFF. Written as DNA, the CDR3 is TGCGCCAGCAGCCAAGAGGGGGCGTCGGGGCCCAATGAGCAGTTCTTC.

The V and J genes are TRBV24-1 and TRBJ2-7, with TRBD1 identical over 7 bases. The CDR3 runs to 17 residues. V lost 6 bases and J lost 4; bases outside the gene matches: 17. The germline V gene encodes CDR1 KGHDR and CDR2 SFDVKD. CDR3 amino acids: CATSLPGQSQLKYEQYV. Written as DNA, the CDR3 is TGTGCCACCAGTCTGCCGGGACAGAGTCAATTAAAATACGAGCAGTACGTC.